This T cell receptor (beta chain) was recorded in a study of T-cell memory formation after mild COVID-19. With constant-segment primers, 5'RACE yielded cDNA libraries of TCR alpha and TCR beta that carried sample barcodes and UMIs. Via MiXCR, TCRdb re-called the 5' RACE reads, giving one row per CDR3 protein. The table records about 260,000 distinct CDR3 sequences, over 15% of them present only once. J lost 0 bases, V lost 6 bases, and 4 bases had no gene match. This CDR3 has 14 residues. CDR1 is MNHEY and CDR2 is SMNVEV in the germline V gene (reference sequence). Specimen: PBMCs or a T cell subset sorted from them (not recorded which). The receptor comes from a man aged 18 to 29 who had mild COVID-19 (a few samples of this study predate the infection). Cell type and time point are not known. V gene TRBV27 combines with J gene TRBJ2-7; 8 bases align to TRBD2. CDR3 nucleotides: TGTGCCAGCAGGCGAGCGGGGGACTCCTACGAGCAGTACGTC. Translation: CASRRAGDSYEQYV.